There are many counts of the clone carrying this TCR beta chain. What it binds is unknown. MiXCR was run by TCRdb on the reads, yielding one entry per CDR3 protein. The repertoire holds around 450,000 distinct CDR3 sequences, with approximately 33% as singletons. The CDR3 consists of 14 residues. Trimming shortened V by 2 bases and J by 0 bases, and 8 bases separated the two germline ends. Per germline, CDR1 SGHTA and CDR2 FQGNSA. The data derive from a study of T cell repertoires in cytomegalovirus infection. Study summary: Public TCR beta signatures marked donors with CMV infection and the matching HLA.

Overall study results and limits: HLA-C-restricted CMV-specific TCR beta clonotypes prevailed in the ex vivo response.

The clonotype originates from a human donor in good health (CMV status not recorded). Some clones in this sample may be carry-over from other donors' samples. The chain is built from TRBV7-2 and TRBJ2-7; D remains ambiguous. The sample consisted of PBMCs. The CDR3, as DNA: TGTGCCAGCAGCTTATACGTTAGCTCCTACGAGCAGTACTTC. It is translated as CASSLYVSSYEQYF.